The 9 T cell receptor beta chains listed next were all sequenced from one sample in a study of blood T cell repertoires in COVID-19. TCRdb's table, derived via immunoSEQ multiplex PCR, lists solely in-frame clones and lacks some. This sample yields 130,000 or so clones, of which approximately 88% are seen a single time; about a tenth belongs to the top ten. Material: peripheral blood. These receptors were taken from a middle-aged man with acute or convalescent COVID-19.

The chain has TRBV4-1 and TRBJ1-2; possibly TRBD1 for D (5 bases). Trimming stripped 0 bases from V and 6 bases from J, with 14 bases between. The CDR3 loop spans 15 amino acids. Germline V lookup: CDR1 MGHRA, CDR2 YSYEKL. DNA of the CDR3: TGCGCCAGCAGCCAAGACAGGGTAACTATGAATGGCTACACCTTC. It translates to CASSQDRVTMNGYTF.

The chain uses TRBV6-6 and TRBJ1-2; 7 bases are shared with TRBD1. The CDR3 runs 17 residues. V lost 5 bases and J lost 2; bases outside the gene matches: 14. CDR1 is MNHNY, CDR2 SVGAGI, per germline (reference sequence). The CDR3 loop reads CASSRITGTDQNYGYTF. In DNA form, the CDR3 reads TGTGCCAGCAGTCGCATCACCGGGACAGACCAAAACTATGGCTACACCTTC.

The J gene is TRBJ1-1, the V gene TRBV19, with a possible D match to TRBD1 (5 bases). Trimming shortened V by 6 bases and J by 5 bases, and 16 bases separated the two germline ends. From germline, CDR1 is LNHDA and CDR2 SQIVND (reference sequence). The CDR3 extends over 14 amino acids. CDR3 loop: CASRPRAGNTEAFF. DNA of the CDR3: TGTGCCAGTAGACCTAGGGCAGGGAATACTGAAGCTTTCTTT.

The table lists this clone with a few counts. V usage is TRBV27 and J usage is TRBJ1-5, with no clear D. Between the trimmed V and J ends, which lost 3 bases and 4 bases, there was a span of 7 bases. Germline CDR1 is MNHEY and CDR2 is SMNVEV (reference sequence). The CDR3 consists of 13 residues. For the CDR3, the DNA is TGTGCCAGCAGTTTTCTCGAGAATCAGCCCCAGCATTTT. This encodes CASSFLENQPQHF.

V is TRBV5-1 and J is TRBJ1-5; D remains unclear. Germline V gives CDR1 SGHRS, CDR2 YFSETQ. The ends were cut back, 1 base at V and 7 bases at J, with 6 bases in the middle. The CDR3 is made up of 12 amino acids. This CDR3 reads CASSLTGQPQHF. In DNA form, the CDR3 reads TGCGCCAGCAGCTTGACCGGGCAGCCCCAGCATTTT. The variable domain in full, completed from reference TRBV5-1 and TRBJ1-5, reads KAGVTQTPRYLIKTRGQQVTLSCSPISGHRSVSWYQQTPGQGLQFLFEYFSETQRNKGNFPGRFSGRQFSNSRSEMNVSTLELGDSALYLCASSLTGQPQHFGDGTRLSIL.

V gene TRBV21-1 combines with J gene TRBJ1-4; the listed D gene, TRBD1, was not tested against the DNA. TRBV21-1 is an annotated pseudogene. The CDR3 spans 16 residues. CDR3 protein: CASLRDRGCSNEKLFF. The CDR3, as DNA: TGTGCCAGCCTCCGGGACAGGGGGTGCTCTAATGAAAAACTGTTTTTT.

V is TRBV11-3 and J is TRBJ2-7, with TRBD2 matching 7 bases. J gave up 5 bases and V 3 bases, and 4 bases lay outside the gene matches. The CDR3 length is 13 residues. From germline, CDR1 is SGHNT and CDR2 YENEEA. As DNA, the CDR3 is TGTGCCAGCAGCTTGACGGGAGGTAACGAGCAGTACTTC. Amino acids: CASSLTGGNEQYF.

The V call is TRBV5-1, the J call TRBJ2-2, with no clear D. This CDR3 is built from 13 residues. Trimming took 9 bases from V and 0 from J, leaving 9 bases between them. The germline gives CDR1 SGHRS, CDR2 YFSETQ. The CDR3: CATYAPNTGELFF. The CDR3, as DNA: TGCGCCACCTACGCCCCGAACACCGGGGAGCTGTTTTTT.

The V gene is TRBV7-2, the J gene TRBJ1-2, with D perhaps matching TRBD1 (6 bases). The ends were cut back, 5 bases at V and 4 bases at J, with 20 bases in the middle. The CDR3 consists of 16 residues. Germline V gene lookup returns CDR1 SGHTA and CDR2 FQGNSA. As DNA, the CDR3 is TGTGCCAGCAGCCCTCTGGCCACAGGGCACCCCTATGGCTACACCTTC. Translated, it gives CASSPLATGHPYGYTF. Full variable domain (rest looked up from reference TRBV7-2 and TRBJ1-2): GAGVSQSPSNKVTEKGKDVELRCDPISGHTALYWYRQSLGQGLEFLIYFQGNSAPDKSGLPSDRFSAERTGGSVSTLTIQRTQQEDSAVYLCASSPLATGHPYGYTFGSGTRLTVV.